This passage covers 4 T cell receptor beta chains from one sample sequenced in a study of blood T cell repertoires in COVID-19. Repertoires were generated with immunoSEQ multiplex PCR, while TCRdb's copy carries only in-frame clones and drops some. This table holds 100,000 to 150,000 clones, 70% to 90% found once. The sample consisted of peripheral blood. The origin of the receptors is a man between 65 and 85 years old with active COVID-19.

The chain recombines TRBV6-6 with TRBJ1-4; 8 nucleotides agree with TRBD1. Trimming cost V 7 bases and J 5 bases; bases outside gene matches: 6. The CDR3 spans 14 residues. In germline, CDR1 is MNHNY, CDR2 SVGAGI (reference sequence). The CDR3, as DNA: TGTGCCAGCACCCACAGGGGGGGCAATGAAAAACTGTTTTTT. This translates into CASTHRGGNEKLFF.

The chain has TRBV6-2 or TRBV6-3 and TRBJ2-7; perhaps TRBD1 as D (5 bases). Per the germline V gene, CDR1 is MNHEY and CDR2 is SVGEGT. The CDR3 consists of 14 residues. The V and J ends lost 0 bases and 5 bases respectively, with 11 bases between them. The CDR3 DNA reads TGTGCCAGCAGTTACTCGAAGGGGCTCCACGAGCAGTACTTC. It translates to CASSYSKGLHEQYF.

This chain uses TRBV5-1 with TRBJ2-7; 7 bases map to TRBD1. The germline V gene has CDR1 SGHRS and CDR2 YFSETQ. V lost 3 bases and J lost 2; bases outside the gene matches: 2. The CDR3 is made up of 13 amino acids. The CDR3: CASSWGQPYEQYF. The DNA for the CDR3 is TGCGCCAGCAGCTGGGGACAGCCCTACGAGCAGTACTTC. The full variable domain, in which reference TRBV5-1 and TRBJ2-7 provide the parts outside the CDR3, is KAGVTQTPRYLIKTRGQQVTLSCSPISGHRSVSWYQQTPGQGLQFLFEYFSETQRNKGNFPGRFSGRQFSNSRSEMNVSTLELGDSALYLCASSWGQPYEQYFGPGTRLTVT.

The CDR3 DNA reads as TGTGCCAGCAGCCCGACAGGGTCGAACACCGGGGAGCTGTTTTTT. Translated, it gives CASSPTGSNTGELFF. The chain recombines TRBV11-1 with TRBJ2-2; 7 nucleotides line up with TRBD1. This CDR3 has 15 residues. V lost 5 bases, J lost 0 bases, and 3 bases stayed unmatched. CDR1 and CDR2 (germline): SGHAT, FQDESV (reference sequence).